Below are 26 T cell receptor beta chains sequenced from a single sample in a study of Graves' ophthalmopathy and Graves' hyperthyroidism. Amplification of the TCR beta CDR3 regions used RNA transcripts (as template). Second-round multiplex PCR came after a first-round RT-PCR that employed HTBI primers. TCRdb recomputed calls from the multiplex PCR reads with MiXCR, one row per CDR3 protein. The sample includes about 210,000 distinct CDR3 sequences, approximately 28% of them seen just once. Sequencing was done on a sample of peripheral blood. These receptor sequences come from a middle-aged man with Graves' ophthalmopathy.

This clonotype appeared once. This chain connects TRBV7-2 to TRBJ2-5; possible D gene TRBD1, 5 bases. Trimming stripped 2 bases from V and 6 bases from J, with 16 bases between. Germline CDR1 reads SGHTA; CDR2 reads FQGNSA. The CDR3 totals 15 residues. The CDR3 sequence is CASSLWGAAQQTQYF. DNA of the CDR3: TGTGCCAGCAGCTTATGGGGCGCAGCCCAGCAGACCCAGTACTTC.

This clonotype was recorded many times. The chain has TRBV19 and TRBJ1-6; D is unclear. CDR1 and CDR2 (germline): LNHDA, SQIVND (reference sequence). This CDR3 has 13 amino acids. Deletions cut 4 bases from V and 8 bases from J, with 9 bases between. CDR3 DNA: TGTGCCAGTAGTACCTCGCCGGATTCACCCCTCCACTTT. Amino acid sequence: CASSTSPDSPLHF.

V and J are TRBV11-1 and TRBJ2-7, with 10 bases lining up with TRBD2. Germline CDR1 reads SGHAT; CDR2 reads FQDESV (reference sequence). CDR3 length: 17 amino acids. The ends lost 1 base at V and 0 bases at J; junction bases unmatched: 6. The CDR3, as DNA: TGTGCCAGCAGCTTAGGACTAGCGGGCCTCATCTCCTACGAGCAGTACTTC. Encoded protein: CASSLGLAGLISYEQYF.

V usage is TRBV20-1 and J usage is TRBJ1-6; D is possibly TRBD1 (6 bases). The germline V gene encodes CDR1 DFQATT and CDR2 SNEGSKA (reference sequence). The CDR3 covers 14 residues. V was clipped by 0 bases and J by 10 bases, with 13 bases between them. CDR3 protein: CSAREQTGGSPLHF. The CDR3, as DNA: TGCAGTGCTAGAGAGCAGACAGGAGGGTCACCCCTCCACTTT.

The rearrangement joins TRBV6-1 to TRBJ1-1, with D possibly matching TRBD1 (6 bases). CDR1 MNHNS and CDR2 SASEGT come from the germline V gene. V was shortened by 2 bases and J by 4 bases, with 14 bases between the two germline ends. There are 15 residues in the CDR3. The CDR3 is CASSELEGGSTEAFF. CDR3 DNA: TGTGCCAGCAGTGAACTGGAGGGGGGTAGCACTGAAGCTTTCTTT.

This chain connects TRBV12-3 or TRBV12-4 to TRBJ2-1; no clear D gene. CDR3 length: 12 amino acids. The V gene lost 3 bases and the J gene lost 5 bases, with 5 bases spanning the gap. The CDR3, as DNA: TGTGCCAGCAGTTTTACTCACAATGAGCAGTTCTTC. Its translation is CASSFTHNEQFF.

The V gene is TRBV12-3 or TRBV12-4, the J gene TRBJ2-3; D is unresolved. CDR3 length equals 14 residues. Trimming left V 3 bases short and J 6 bases short, with 13 bases between. CDR3 nucleotide sequence: TGTGCCAGCAGTTTCTCGTCTAAACCGGATACGCAGTATTTT. Amino acid sequence: CASSFSSKPDTQYF.

This clonotype was found many times. The chain couples TRBV4-2 to TRBJ2-7, with 7 bases matching TRBD1. J lost 7 bases, V lost 0 bases, and 9 bases had no gene match. Germline lookup yields CDR1 LGHNA and CDR2 YNFKEQ. The CDR3 sequence is 15 residues long. The CDR3 DNA sequence: TGTGCCAGCAGCCAAGAACGACAGGGCCCGGCTGAGCAGTACTTC. Its translation: CASSQERQGPAEQYF.

The chain joins TRBV6-2 or TRBV6-3 to TRBJ2-7, with a tentative D call TRBD1 (6 bases). V gave up 3 bases and J gave up 3 bases, with 12 bases separating them. CDR3 length equals 14 residues. Per the germline V gene, CDR1 is MNHEY and CDR2 is SVGEGT. Here the CDR3 reads CASSYGDTDYEQYF. CDR3 bases: TGTGCCAGCAGTTATGGGGACACCGACTACGAGCAGTACTTC.

The chain links TRBV6-2 or TRBV6-3 to TRBJ2-2; TRBD2 matches at 8 bases. The CDR3 is 15 residues long. Trimming removed 8 bases from V and 0 bases from J; junction bases left unmatched: 5. Per germline, CDR1 MNHEY and CDR2 SVGEGT. CDR3 protein: CASFRGGTNTGELFF. CDR3 sequence (DNA): TGTGCCAGCTTCCGGGGGGGTACGAACACCGGGGAGCTGTTTTTT.

There are many counts of this clonotype. This may stem from a read error, because a much larger clone lies one nucleotide away. This chain uses TRBV6-1 with TRBJ1-1; 9 bases fit TRBD1. The junction had 4 bases not matched to a gene; V was cut back by 5 bases and J by 3 bases. The CDR3 covers 14 residues. Germline loops: CDR1 MNHNS, CDR2 SASEGT. Here the CDR3 DNA reads TGTGCCAGCAGTCCCGGGACAGGGTACACTGAAGCTTTCTTT. Its protein product is CASSPGTGYTEAFF.

The chain couples TRBV9 to TRBJ1-1, with 12 bases that match TRBD1. The V gene end was trimmed by 3 bases and the J gene end by 10 bases; junction bases not matched to a gene: 10. Germline V CDR1 and CDR2: SGDLS, YYNGEE. The CDR3 loop spans 15 amino acids. The DNA for the CDR3 is TGTGCCAGCAGCGGCACGGGGGGGACAGGGGGCGCAGCTTTCTTT. Protein product: CASSGTGGTGGAAFF.

The chain is built from TRBV27 and TRBJ2-7; no clear D. Germline V lookup: CDR1 MNHEY, CDR2 SMNVEV (reference sequence). Trimming removed 5 bases from V and 6 bases from J, with 17 bases in between. This CDR3 region has 14 residues. The CDR3 sequence is CASSLDNAGVEQYF. CDR3 in DNA: TGTGCCAGCAGTCTCGACAACGCCGGAGTCGAGCAGTACTTC.

The rearrangement links TRBV19 to TRBJ1-2, with no clear D. The V gene lost 4 bases and the J gene lost 1 base, with 7 bases spanning the gap. Per germline, CDR1 LNHDA and CDR2 SQIVND (reference sequence). The CDR3 consists of 13 residues. Here the CDR3 DNA reads TGTGCCAGTAGTAAGACCAGTAACTATGGCTACACCTTC. Its protein is CASSKTSNYGYTF.

Many counts were recorded for this clonotype. V gene TRBV30 combines with J gene TRBJ1-5; tentative D call: TRBD1 (5 bases). Trimming pared 4 bases from V and 2 bases from J, leaving 12 bases between. The CDR3 has 14 residues. CDR1 GTSNPN and CDR2 SVGIG come from the germline V gene (reference sequence). CDR3 loop: CAWKTARGNQPQHF. DNA of the CDR3: TGTGCCTGGAAGACAGCCCGGGGCAATCAGCCCCAGCATTTT.

In its sample, this clonotype was seen many times. The genes are TRBV12-3 or TRBV12-4 and TRBJ1-2; 9 bases fit TRBD1. CDR3 length: 15 amino acids. The J segment lost 7 bases and the V segment lost 6 bases, leaving 12 bases of the junction unmatched. CDR3 nucleotide sequence: TGTGCCAGCAGCCCTATGGGGACAGGGCGGTTTGGCTACACCTTC. Translated: CASSPMGTGRFGYTF.

The rearrangement links TRBV12-3 or TRBV12-4 to TRBJ1-5; D ambiguous. Trimming left V 6 bases short and J 6 bases short, with 12 bases between. The CDR3 spans 13 residues. The CDR3 here is CASRGKTGQPQHF. The CDR3 DNA follows: TGTGCCAGCAGAGGGAAGACGGGTCAGCCCCAGCATTTT.

This clonotype has only a few counts. The chain carries TRBV12-3 or TRBV12-4 and TRBJ2-7; D is undetermined. CDR3 size: 15 residues. V shed 6 bases and J shed 0 bases, with 15 bases lying between them. DNA for the CDR3: TGTGCCAGCAGCCCAGAAGGGTCCAGCTCCTACGAGCAGTACTTC. Its translation is CASSPEGSSSYEQYF.

This clonotype was seen many times. The chain uses TRBV14 and TRBJ2-3, with 11 bases fitting TRBD2. Trimming removed 4 bases from V and 3 bases from J; junction bases left unmatched: 18. The CDR3 is made up of 20 amino acids. In germline, CDR1 is SGHDN, CDR2 FVKESK. The CDR3 bases are TGTGCCAGCAGCCCAAGGCAGGGACTAGCGGAGACGGGTGGAACAGATACGCAGTATTTT. Its protein product is CASSPRQGLAETGGTDTQYF.

The chain recombines TRBV20-1 with TRBJ2-4, with 9 bases matching TRBD1. The CDR3 length is 14 residues. Germline-derived CDR1 and CDR2 are DFQATT and SNEGSKA (reference sequence). V shed 4 bases and J 8 bases; nucleotides not matched to a gene: 9. Written as DNA, the CDR3 is TGCAGTGCTATAAAGAGACAGGGGGAGGACATTCAGTACTTC. It is translated as CSAIKRQGEDIQYF.

This chain joins TRBV6-2 or TRBV6-3 and TRBJ2-7; possible D gene TRBD1, 5 bases. Germline values: CDR1 MNHEY, CDR2 SVGEGT. The CDR3 has 14 residues. V dropped 6 bases and J dropped 0 bases, with 12 bases sitting between them. The CDR3 loop reads CASRRFDSSYEQYF. The CDR3 DNA follows: TGTGCCAGCAGGAGATTCGACAGCTCCTACGAGCAGTACTTC.

The rearrangement links TRBV7-3 to TRBJ1-6, with D unclear. Deletions cut 5 bases from V and 0 bases from J, with 8 bases between. The CDR3 runs 15 residues. Germline V CDR1 and CDR2: SGHTA, FQGTGA. Written as DNA, the CDR3 is TGTGCCAGCAGCCAATCGTCCTCCTATAATTCACCCCTCCACTTT. This encodes CASSQSSSYNSPLHF.

The table lists this clonotype with many counts. The gene calls are TRBV12-3 or TRBV12-4 and TRBJ1-5, with TRBD1 as a possible D gene (5 bases). The CDR3 totals 15 residues. The V gene lost 3 bases and the J gene lost 4 bases, with 13 bases spanning the gap. CDR3 nucleotides: TGTGCCAGCAGTTTGAGTTTCGGGGGAAATCAGCCCCAGCATTTT. Its protein product is CASSLSFGGNQPQHF.

This clonotype was seen at least ten times. This chain links TRBV29-1 with TRBJ1-2; TRBD1 is a possible D gene (6 bases). This CDR3 contains 12 residues. Per the germline V gene, CDR1 is SQVTM and CDR2 is ANQGSEA. Between the trimmed V and J ends, which lost 3 bases and 6 bases, there was a span of 11 bases. The DNA of the CDR3 is TGCAGCGTTGATCAAGGGGGGGATGGCTACACCTTC. Its protein is CSVDQGGDGYTF.

This clonotype has a count of ten or more. V usage is TRBV7-2 and J usage is TRBJ1-6, with D possibly being TRBD1 (5 bases). Trimming pared 5 bases from V and 9 bases from J, leaving 20 bases between. The CDR3 extends over 16 amino acids. The germline V gene has CDR1 SGHTA and CDR2 FQGNSA. CDR3 in amino acids: CASSLRPGWGGSPLHF. The DNA for the CDR3 is TGTGCCAGCAGCCTAAGGCCAGGGTGGGGGGGTTCACCCCTCCACTTT.

Ten or more counts support this clonotype. J is TRBJ2-7 and V is TRBV30; the D gene is possibly TRBD1 (5 bases). CDR1 is GTSNPN and CDR2 is SVGIG in the germline V gene (reference sequence). The CDR3 covers 14 residues. V lost 0 bases and J 9 bases, leaving 18 bases between the germline ends. The CDR3 is CAWSVSGQGLWQYF. The CDR3 DNA is TGTGCCTGGAGTGTATCCGGGCAGGGTCTTTGGCAGTACTTC.